The 30 T cell receptor beta chains in this list originate from one sample, sequenced in a study of T cell responses to AZD1222 COVID-19 vaccine. Assay used: immunoSEQ multiplex PCR; TCRdb lists only in-frame clones, some missing. Counted here are 130,000 or so clones, about 90% occurring once; the ten biggest clones make up roughly 5%. Sequencing used peripheral blood, obtained on day 0 of AZD1222 vaccination. These receptors came from an adult in good health.

This chain connects TRBV6-6 to TRBJ2-7, with a possible D match to TRBD1 (5 bases). The germline V gene encodes CDR1 MNHNY and CDR2 SVGAGI (reference sequence). The CDR3 length is 13 residues. V was trimmed by 2 bases and J by 3 bases, leaving 8 bases between them. The CDR3 region has the DNA TGTGCCAGCAGTTACACAGGAAACTACGAGCAGTACTTC. The encoded protein is CASSYTGNYEQYF.

The rearrangement joins TRBV30 to TRBJ2-7, with D perhaps assigned TRBD1 or TRBD2 (5 bases each). This CDR3 spans 11 amino acids. In germline, CDR1 is GTSNPN, CDR2 SVGIG (reference sequence). The germline V and J ends were trimmed by 3 bases and 7 bases, with 10 bases remaining between them. The DNA of the CDR3 is TGTGCCTGGAGGGGGGTTTTGGAGCAGTACTTC. Protein product: CAWRGVLEQYF. Full variable domain (rest looked up from reference TRBV30 and TRBJ2-7): SQTIHQWPATLVQPVGSPLSLECTVEGTSNPNLYWYRQAAGRGLQLLFYSVGIGQISSEVPQNLSASRPQDRQFILSSKKLLLSDSGFYLCAWRGVLEQYFGPGTRLTVT.

This chain links TRBV9 with TRBJ1-6, with 9 nucleotides matching TRBD1. The CDR3 is 16 residues long. Germline V lookup: CDR1 SGDLS, CDR2 YYNGEE. Losses at the gene ends were 3 bases for V and 10 bases for J; bases not matched to a gene: 11. The CDR3 bases are TGTGCCAGCAGCGCCAACCCGGGACAGGGAGGATCACCCCTCCACTTT. It translates to CASSANPGQGGSPLHF.

The CDR3 DNA sequence: TGTGCCAGCAGCTTAGCCGGCTCCGGGTCTTTGGAGACCCAGTACTTC. Translated, it gives CASSLAGSGSLETQYF. The J gene is TRBJ2-5, the V gene TRBV11-2; D uncertain. The CDR3 totals 16 residues. The germline V and J ends were trimmed by 1 base and 5 bases, with 17 bases remaining between them. Germline V gives CDR1 SGHAT, CDR2 FQNNGV.

V is TRBV11-3 and J is TRBJ1-1; D may be TRBD1 (5 bases). Trimming pared 6 bases from V and 8 bases from J, leaving 13 bases between. Looked up from germline, CDR1 is SGHNT and CDR2 is YENEEA. The CDR3 loop spans 12 amino acids. As DNA, the CDR3 is TGTGCCAGCAGTCCTGGGACGCAGGAAGCTTTCTTT. Its protein product is CASSPGTQEAFF.

This clone was recorded once. This chain links TRBV30 with TRBJ1-2; perhaps TRBD1 as D (5 bases). This CDR3 contains 13 residues. Germline V lookup: CDR1 GTSNPN, CDR2 SVGIG (reference sequence). Between the trimmed V and J ends, which lost 3 bases and 2 bases, there was a span of 10 bases. CDR3 coding DNA: TGTGCCTGGAGGGGAAGACAGAACTATGGCTACACCTTC. This sequence encodes CAWRGRQNYGYTF.

The chain recombines TRBV6-5 with TRBJ1-1, with D tentatively TRBD1 (5 bases). Germline V CDR1 and CDR2: MNHEY, SVGAGI. Trimming shortened V by 6 bases and J by 10 bases, and 12 bases separated the two germline ends. This CDR3 has 11 amino acids. The chain's CDR3 is CASRQGTAAFF. The CDR3 DNA is TGTGCCAGCAGGCAGGGAACGGCAGCTTTCTTT.

J is TRBJ2-6 and V is TRBV19; D gene unclear. The V end lost 4 bases, the J end lost 0 bases, and 10 bases lay between the germline ends. The CDR3 extends over 16 amino acids. The germline gives CDR1 LNHDA, CDR2 SQIVND (reference sequence). CDR3 bases: TGTGCCAGTAGTACCTCGAGTAACTCTGGGGCCAACGTCCTGACTTTC. Protein: CASSTSSNSGANVLTF.

The chain employs TRBV5-1 and TRBJ2-2; 7 bases line up with TRBD2. After removal of 3 bases from V and 6 bases from J, the junction contained 11 bases not matched to a gene. The CDR3 runs 16 residues. Germline V gene sequence: CDR1 SGHRS, CDR2 YFSETQ. In nucleotides, the CDR3 is TGCGCCAGCAGCTCCCGGGGGGAAATAGGAGCCGGGGAGCTGTTTTTT. The encoded protein is CASSSRGEIGAGELFF.

This clone was seen once. CDR3 region: CASSETGVSLTEAFF. The CDR3 DNA follows: TGTGCCAGCAGTGAGACAGGGGTAAGTCTCACTGAAGCTTTCTTT. The chain is built from TRBV6-1 and TRBJ1-1; 8 positions match TRBD1. V lost 3 bases and J lost 4; bases outside the gene matches: 7. There are 15 residues in the CDR3. CDR1 MNHNS and CDR2 SASEGT come from the germline V gene.

The CDR3 sequence is CASSQGQGGYGYTF. CDR3 nucleotide sequence: TGTGCCAGCAGTCAGGGACAGGGTGGCTATGGCTACACCTTC. This chain connects TRBV28 to TRBJ1-2; TRBD1 matches at 9 bases. V was pared by 5 bases and J by 4 bases, with 5 bases of the junction left unmatched. The CDR3 extends over 14 amino acids. Germline values: CDR1 MDHEN, CDR2 SYDVKM.

V gene TRBV6-5 combines with J gene TRBJ1-1; possible D gene TRBD1, 5 bases. Germline values: CDR1 MNHEY, CDR2 SVGAGI. Trimming took 7 bases from V and 3 from J, leaving 12 bases between them. The length of the CDR3 is 13 residues. CDR3: CASIERGDTEAFF. The CDR3 region has the DNA TGTGCCAGCATAGAAAGGGGAGACACTGAAGCTTTCTTT.

The rearrangement joins TRBV4-2 to TRBJ2-7; TRBD1 aligns across 7 bases. Germline V gene data show CDR1 as LGHNA and CDR2 as YNFKEQ. The CDR3 is 15 amino acids. The ends lost 0 bases at V and 5 bases at J; junction bases unmatched: 7. The CDR3 DNA sequence: TGTGCCAGCAGCCAAGAGCAACAGGGGCTGGACGAGCAGTACTTC. This sequence encodes CASSQEQQGLDEQYF.

V is TRBV19 and J is TRBJ1-5; the D is unclear. CDR3 size: 16 residues. Trimming took off 6 bases at V and 0 bases at J, with 15 bases between the two ends. Germline V gives CDR1 LNHDA, CDR2 SQIVND (reference sequence). The CDR3: CASSPPMGVSNQPQHF. CDR3 DNA: TGTGCCAGTAGCCCCCCCATGGGCGTTAGCAATCAGCCCCAGCATTTT.

The chain employs TRBV19 and TRBJ1-5; 7 bases map to TRBD1. The J segment lost 2 bases and the V segment lost 5 bases, leaving 6 bases of the junction unmatched. Per germline, CDR1 LNHDA and CDR2 SQIVND (reference sequence). The CDR3 is 15 amino acids. CDR3: CASSPGTGGNQPQHF. The CDR3 bases are TGTGCCAGTAGTCCGGGAACAGGGGGCAATCAGCCCCAGCATTTT.

V gene TRBV9 combines with J gene TRBJ1-4; 7 bases agree with TRBD1. The length of the CDR3 is 15 residues. V dropped 0 bases and J dropped 4; count of bases not matched to a gene: 3. Germline V gives CDR1 SGDLS, CDR2 YYNGEE. This CDR3 reads CASSVGDRGNEKLFF. CDR3 nucleotides: TGTGCCAGCAGCGTAGGGGACAGAGGTAATGAAAAACTGTTTTTT.

The J gene is TRBJ1-1, the V gene TRBV28; 9 nucleotides match TRBD1. Germline V gene lookup returns CDR1 MDHEN and CDR2 SYDVKM. The CDR3 loop spans 16 amino acids. Trimming took 6 bases from V and 0 from J; bases not matched to a gene: 8. CDR3 in DNA: TGTGCCAGCAGGACGAGAACAGGGGGCTTGAACACTGAAGCTTTCTTT. This encodes CASRTRTGGLNTEAFF.

This rearrangement joins TRBV27 to TRBJ2-7; D may be TRBD1 (5 bases). V was cut by 2 bases and J by 7 bases, with 18 bases left in between. Germline-derived CDR1 and CDR2 are MNHEY and SMNVEV (reference sequence). This CDR3 spans 15 amino acids. CDR3 in amino acids: CASSLVGWGPGEQYF. In DNA form, the CDR3 reads TGTGCCAGCAGTTTAGTGGGGTGGGGCCCAGGGGAGCAGTACTTC.

CDR3 protein: CASNRRDPGLGEQFF. For the CDR3, the DNA is TGTGCCAGCAACCGCCGCGACCCTGGGTTGGGTGAGCAGTTCTTC. The J gene is TRBJ2-1, the V gene TRBV7-8, with D hard to call. Germline V gene data show CDR1 as SGHVS and CDR2 as FQNEAQ. The CDR3 runs 15 residues. The ends were cut back, 7 bases at V and 9 bases at J, with 22 bases in the middle. The full variable domain, its missing parts supplied by reference TRBV7-8 and TRBJ2-1, is GAGVSQSPRYKVAKRGQDVALRCDPISGHVSLFWYQQALGQGPEFLTYFQNEAQLDKSGLPSDRFFAERPEGSVSTLKIQRTQQEDSAVYLCASNRRDPGLGEQFFGPGTRLTVL.

The chain recombines TRBV29-1 with TRBJ1-2; 9 nucleotides line up with TRBD1. Germline V gene lookup returns CDR1 SQVTM and CDR2 ANQGSEA. This CDR3 has 14 amino acids. Trimming took 4 bases from V and 2 from J; bases not matched to a gene: 5. As DNA, the CDR3 is TGCAGCGTTGCTAGGACAGGGGAAAACTATGGCTACACCTTC. This gives the protein CSVARTGENYGYTF.

V usage is TRBV10-1 and J usage is TRBJ2-1; 8 nucleotides match TRBD1. This CDR3 region has 14 residues. V lost 4 bases and J lost 4; bases outside the gene matches: 3. Germline V CDR1 and CDR2: WNHNN, SYGVQD (reference sequence). The CDR3 bases are TGCGCCAGCAGTGCGGGACAGGCTTACAATGAGCAGTTCTTC. Its protein product is CASSAGQAYNEQFF.

The chain couples TRBV29-1 to TRBJ1-3, with D uncertain. The ends were cut back, 7 bases at V and 0 bases at J, with 4 bases in the middle. CDR1 and CDR2 (germline): SQVTM, ANQGSEA. This CDR3 spans 11 amino acids. The CDR3 is CSGNSGNTIYF. CDR3 DNA sequence: TGCAGCGGAAACTCTGGAAACACCATATATTTT.

The V and J genes are TRBV23-1 and TRBJ1-4; D is possibly TRBD1 (5 bases). TRBV23-1 is assigned to the ORF class and has an uncertain function. The CDR3 extends over 13 amino acids. Trimming pared 8 bases from V and 6 bases from J, leaving 13 bases between. Here the CDR3 DNA reads TGCGCCAGCCCACCGGGGCGCGATGAAAAACTGTTTTTT. Its protein product is CASPPGRDEKLFF.

The chain carries TRBV9 and TRBJ2-1; 9 bases agree with TRBD2. V lost 2 bases and J lost 10; bases outside the gene matches: 10. There are 15 residues in the CDR3. The V gene's germline CDR1 is SGDLS and CDR2 YYNGEE. CDR3 nucleotides: TGTGCCAGCAGCGTTAGCGGGAGCCATCAAGGGGAGCAGTTCTTC. Amino acid sequence: CASSVSGSHQGEQFF. Looking up the rest from reference TRBV9 and TRBJ2-1 gives the full variable domain: DSGVTQTPKHLITATGQRVTLRCSPRSGDLSVYWYQQSLDQGLQFLIQYYNGEERAKGNILERFSAQQFPDLHSELNLSSLELGDSALYFCASSVSGSHQGEQFFGPGTRLTVL.

This clone was seen a few times. This chain connects TRBV28 to TRBJ2-3; D possibly corresponds to TRBD2 (6 bases). The CDR3 consists of 17 residues. Germline V gives CDR1 MDHEN, CDR2 SYDVKM. V shed 1 base and J shed 2 bases, with 16 bases lying between them. The CDR3 region has the DNA TGTGCCAGCAGTTTATCAATCGGGGGAGCGGACACAGATACGCAGTATTTT. As protein: CASSLSIGGADTDTQYF.

This clone was found once. V and J are TRBV30 and TRBJ1-6; the match to TRBD1 covers 9 bases. The CDR3 consists of 19 residues. The junction had 11 bases not matched to a gene; V was cut back by 2 bases and J by 0 bases. From germline, CDR1 is GTSNPN and CDR2 SVGIG (reference sequence). CDR3: CAWSLPGQGMISYNSPLHF. The CDR3 bases are TGTGCCTGGAGTCTTCCGGGACAGGGCATGATCTCCTATAATTCACCCCTCCACTTT.

The CDR3: CASSLDRLVQETQYF. In DNA, the CDR3 is TGTGCCAGCAGCTTAGATCGCCTGGTTCAGGAGACCCAGTACTTC. This sequence joins TRBV11-2 and TRBJ2-5, with D unclear. CDR3 size: 15 residues. Per the germline V gene, CDR1 is SGHAT and CDR2 is FQNNGV. V shed 0 bases and J shed 5 bases, with 13 bases lying between them.

The chain employs TRBV19 and TRBJ2-1; 7 nucleotides align to TRBD2. V dropped 6 bases and J dropped 7; count of bases not matched to a gene: 18. The CDR3 sequence is 17 residues long. Germline V lookup: CDR1 LNHDA, CDR2 SQIVND (reference sequence). This CDR3 reads CASSYQLGGRAGNEQFF. The DNA for the CDR3 is TGTGCCAGTAGCTATCAACTAGGAGGGAGGGCCGGGAATGAGCAGTTCTTC.

The chain links TRBV5-1 to TRBJ2-1, with 11 bases fitting TRBD2. Germline CDR1 is SGHRS and CDR2 is YFSETQ. CDR3 length equals 15 residues. V dropped 4 bases and J dropped 7; count of bases not matched to a gene: 7. This CDR3 is CASSIISGRANEQFF. The CDR3 DNA reads TGCGCCAGCAGCATTATTAGCGGGAGGGCTAATGAGCAGTTCTTC. The variable domain in full, with the rest retrieved from reference TRBV5-1 and TRBJ2-1, is KAGVTQTPRYLIKTRGQQVTLSCSPISGHRSVSWYQQTPGQGLQFLFEYFSETQRNKGNFPGRFSGRQFSNSRSEMNVSTLELGDSALYLCASSIISGRANEQFFGPGTRLTVL.

The rearrangement links TRBV29-1 to TRBJ2-7; either TRBD1 or TRBD2 may supply D (5 bases each). Germline values: CDR1 SQVTM, CDR2 ANQGSEA. Trimming stripped 3 bases from V and 5 bases from J, with 14 bases between. There are 13 residues in the CDR3. The DNA of the CDR3 is TGCAGCGTTGAGGTGGGACCGAGGGACGAGCAGTACTTC. Translation: CSVEVGPRDEQYF.